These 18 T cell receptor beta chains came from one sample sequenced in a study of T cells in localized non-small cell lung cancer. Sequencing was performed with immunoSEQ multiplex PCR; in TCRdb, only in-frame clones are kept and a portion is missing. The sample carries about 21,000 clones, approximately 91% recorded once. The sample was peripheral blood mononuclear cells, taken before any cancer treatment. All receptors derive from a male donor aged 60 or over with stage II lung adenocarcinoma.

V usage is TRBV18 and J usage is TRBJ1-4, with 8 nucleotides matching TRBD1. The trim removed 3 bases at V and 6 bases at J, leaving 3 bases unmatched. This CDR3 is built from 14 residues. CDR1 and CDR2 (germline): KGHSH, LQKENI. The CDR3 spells CASSPRGRDEKLFF. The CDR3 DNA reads TGTGCCAGCTCACCCAGGGGGCGAGATGAAAAACTGTTTTTT.

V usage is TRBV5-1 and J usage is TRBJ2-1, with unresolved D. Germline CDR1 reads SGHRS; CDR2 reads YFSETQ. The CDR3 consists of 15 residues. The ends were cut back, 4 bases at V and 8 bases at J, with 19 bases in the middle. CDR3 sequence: CASSPGPDQVDEQFF. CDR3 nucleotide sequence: TGCGCCAGCAGCCCCGGGCCCGACCAGGTGGATGAGCAGTTCTTC.

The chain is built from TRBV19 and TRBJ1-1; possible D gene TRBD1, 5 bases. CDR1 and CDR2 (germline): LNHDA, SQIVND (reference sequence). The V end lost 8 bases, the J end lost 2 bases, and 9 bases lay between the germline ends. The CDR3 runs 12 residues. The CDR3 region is CASSQGNTEAFF. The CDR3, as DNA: TGTGCCAGTTCCCAGGGCAACACTGAAGCTTTCTTT.

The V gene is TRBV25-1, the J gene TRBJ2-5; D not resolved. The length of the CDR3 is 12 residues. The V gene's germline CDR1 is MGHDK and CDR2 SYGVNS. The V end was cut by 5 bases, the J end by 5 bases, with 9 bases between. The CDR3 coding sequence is TGTGCCAGCAGTTCTTTTGGGGAGACCCAGTACTTC. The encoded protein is CASSSFGETQYF.

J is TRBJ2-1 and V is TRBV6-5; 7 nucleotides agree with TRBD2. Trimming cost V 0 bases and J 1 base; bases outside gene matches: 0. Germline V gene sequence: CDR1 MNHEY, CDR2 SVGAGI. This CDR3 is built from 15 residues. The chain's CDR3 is CASSYSGGSYNEQFF. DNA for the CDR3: TGTGCCAGCAGTTACTCGGGGGGGTCCTACAATGAGCAGTTCTTC.

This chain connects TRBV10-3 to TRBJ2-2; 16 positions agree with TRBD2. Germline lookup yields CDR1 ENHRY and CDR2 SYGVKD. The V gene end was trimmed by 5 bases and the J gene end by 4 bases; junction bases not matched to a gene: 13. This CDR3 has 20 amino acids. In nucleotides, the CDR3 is TGTGCCATCAGTCAGGCCCCGGGACTAGCGGGAGGGCCGGTCACCGGGGAGCTGTTTTTT. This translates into CAISQAPGLAGGPVTGELFF.

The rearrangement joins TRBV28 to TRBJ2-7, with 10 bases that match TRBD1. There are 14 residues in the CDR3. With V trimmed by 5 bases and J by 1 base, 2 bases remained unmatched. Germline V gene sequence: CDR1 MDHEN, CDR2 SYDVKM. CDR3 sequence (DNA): TGTGCCAGCAGTGGGACAGGGGTGTCCTACGAGCAGTACTTC. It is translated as CASSGTGVSYEQYF.

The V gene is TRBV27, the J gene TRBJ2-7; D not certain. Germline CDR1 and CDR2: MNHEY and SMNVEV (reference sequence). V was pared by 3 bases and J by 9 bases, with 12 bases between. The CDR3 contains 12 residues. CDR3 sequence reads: CASSFSTGPQYF. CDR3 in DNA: TGTGCCAGCAGTTTCTCGACTGGGCCGCAGTACTTC.

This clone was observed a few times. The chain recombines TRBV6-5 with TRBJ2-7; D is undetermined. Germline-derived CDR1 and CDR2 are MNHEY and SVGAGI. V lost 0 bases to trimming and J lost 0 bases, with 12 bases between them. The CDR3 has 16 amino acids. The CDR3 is CASSYSGMASSYEQYF. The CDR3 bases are TGTGCCAGCAGTTACTCGGGGATGGCGAGCTCCTACGAGCAGTACTTC.

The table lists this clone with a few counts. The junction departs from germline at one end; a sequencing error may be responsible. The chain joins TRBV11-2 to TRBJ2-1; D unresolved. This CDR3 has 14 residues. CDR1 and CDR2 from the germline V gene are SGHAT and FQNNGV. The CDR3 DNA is TGTGCCAGCAGCTTAAGGCGTCTAGGAAATGGGCAGTTCTTC. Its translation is CASSLRRLGNGQFF.

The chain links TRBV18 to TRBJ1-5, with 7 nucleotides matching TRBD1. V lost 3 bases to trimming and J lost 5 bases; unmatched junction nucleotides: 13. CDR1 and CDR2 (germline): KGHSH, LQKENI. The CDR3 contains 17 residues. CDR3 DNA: TGTGCCAGCTCACCCCAAACCGGGACAGAAATAGATCAGCCCCAGCATTTT. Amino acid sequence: CASSPQTGTEIDQPQHF.

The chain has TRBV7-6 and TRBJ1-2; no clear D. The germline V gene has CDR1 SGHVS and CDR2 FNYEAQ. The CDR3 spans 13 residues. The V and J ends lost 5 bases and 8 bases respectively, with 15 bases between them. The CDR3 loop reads CASSLGKASGYTF. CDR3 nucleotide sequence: TGTGCCAGCAGCCTGGGCAAGGCATCGGGCTACACCTTC. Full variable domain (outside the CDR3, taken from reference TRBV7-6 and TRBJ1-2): GAGVSQSPRYKVTKRGQDVALRCDPISGHVSLYWYRQALGQGPEFLTYFNYEAQQDKSGLPNDRFSAERPEGSISTLTIQRTEQRDSAMYRCASSLGKASGYTFGSGTRLTVV.

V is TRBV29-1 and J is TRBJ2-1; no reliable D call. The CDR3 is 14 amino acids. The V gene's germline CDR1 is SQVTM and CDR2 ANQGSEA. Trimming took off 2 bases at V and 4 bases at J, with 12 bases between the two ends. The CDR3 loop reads CSVEFELRYNEQFF. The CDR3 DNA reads TGCAGCGTTGAATTCGAGTTGAGGTACAATGAGCAGTTCTTC.

CDR3 amino acids: CASSRDYLEQYF. DNA for the CDR3: TGTGCCAGCAGTAGGGACTACCTCGAGCAGTACTTC. The chain recombines TRBV6-1 with TRBJ2-7; 7 nucleotides match TRBD2. This CDR3 comprises 12 residues. The germline gives CDR1 MNHNS, CDR2 SASEGT. V lost 5 bases and J lost 6; bases outside the gene matches: 4.

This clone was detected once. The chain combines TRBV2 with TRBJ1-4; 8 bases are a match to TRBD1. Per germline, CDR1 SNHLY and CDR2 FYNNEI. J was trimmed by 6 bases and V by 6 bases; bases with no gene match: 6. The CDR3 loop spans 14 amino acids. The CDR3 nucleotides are TGTGCCAGCAGACCTGACAGGGGTTATGAAAAACTGTTTTTT. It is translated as CASRPDRGYEKLFF.

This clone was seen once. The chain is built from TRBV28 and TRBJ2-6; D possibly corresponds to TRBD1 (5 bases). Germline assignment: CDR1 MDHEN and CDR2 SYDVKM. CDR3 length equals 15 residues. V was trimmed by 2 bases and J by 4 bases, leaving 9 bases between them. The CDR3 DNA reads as TGTGCCAGCAGTTTACCAGGGTACGGGGCCAACGTCCTGACTTTC. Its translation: CASSLPGYGANVLTF.

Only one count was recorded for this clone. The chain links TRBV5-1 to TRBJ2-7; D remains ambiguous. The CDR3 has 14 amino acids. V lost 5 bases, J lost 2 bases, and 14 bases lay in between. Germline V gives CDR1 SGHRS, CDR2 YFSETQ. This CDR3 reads CASSWAEGPYEQYF. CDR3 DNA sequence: TGCGCCAGCAGTTGGGCGGAAGGGCCCTACGAGCAGTACTTC.

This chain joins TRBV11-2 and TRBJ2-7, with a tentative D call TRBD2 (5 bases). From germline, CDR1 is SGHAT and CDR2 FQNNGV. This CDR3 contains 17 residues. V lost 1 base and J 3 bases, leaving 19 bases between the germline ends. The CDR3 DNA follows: TGTGCCAGCAGCTTAGGAAGGTATACGAGAGGGAGCTACGAGCAGTACTTC. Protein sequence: CASSLGRYTRGSYEQYF.